This T cell receptor beta chain was documented in a study of T cell changes during pregnancy in multiple sclerosis. The assay was immunoSEQ multiplex PCR, and TCRdb's table has in-frame clones only and misses some. The repertoire holds around 31,000 clones, with about 90% as singletons. The clonotype originates from a female donor in good health, enrolled as a control in a pregnancy study. Sample: CD4+ T cells from peripheral blood mononuclear cells, taken in the first trimester of pregnancy.

The chain's CDR3 is CASSGKDRALSYEQYF. Written as DNA, the CDR3 is TGTGCCAGCAGCGGAAAGGACAGGGCTCTGTCCTACGAGCAGTACTTC. The chain uses TRBV5-8 and TRBJ2-7; 8 bases are shared with TRBD1. The CDR3 is 16 amino acids. CDR1 and CDR2 (germline): SGHTS, YDEGEE. The V and J ends lost 4 bases and 1 base, in that order; junction bases with no gene match: 10. Looking up the rest from reference TRBV5-8 and TRBJ2-7 gives the full variable domain: EAGVTQSPTHLIKTRGQQATLRCSPISGHTSVYWYQQALGLGLQFLLWYDEGEERNRGNFPPRFSGRQFPNYSSELNVNALELEDSALYLCASSGKDRALSYEQYFGPGTRLTVT.